Listed here is a single TCR beta chain. Its antigen is unidentified. TCRdb's copy holds only in-frame clones and misses some; the assay was immunoSEQ multiplex PCR. This sample yields just under 100,000 clones, of which roughly 84% are seen a single time; about 2.8% belongs to the top ten. Deletions cut 5 bases from V and 4 bases from J, with 17 bases between. CDR3 size: 15 residues. Looked up from germline, CDR1 is MNHEY and CDR2 is SVGAGI. This sample is drawn from a study of T cell responses to AZD1222 COVID-19 vaccine. Turning to the study itself: Some second doses came at about 4 weeks and others at about 12 weeks; these were pooled. Findings and limits, study-wide: Only a handful of AZD1222 recipients tested seropositive at baseline. The sample set comprised mostly white British donors with more females, and clonal diversity was possibly underestimated. CD4 TCRs linked to vaccination spanned spike, dominating at 160-218 and 743-854.

This clonotype was obtained from an adult in good health. The specimen comprised peripheral blood, sampled on day 0 of AZD1222 vaccination. J is TRBJ1-2 and V is TRBV6-5; D uncertain. CDR3 nucleotide sequence: TGTGCCAGCAGTACCCGCCGAGAGGGAGGCTATGGCTACACCTTC. Its translation is CASSTRREGGYGYTF.